These 21 T cell receptor beta chains were sequenced from one sample in a study of blood T cell repertoires in COVID-19. Produced via immunoSEQ multiplex PCR; TCRdb's table is partial and in-frame only. The sample has 250,000 to 350,000 clones; more than 75% are singletons. The sequencing sample was made of PBMCs or T cells enriched from blood (not recorded which). Receptor source: a woman in her 30s who had recovered from COVID-19.

This clone was recorded only once. The V gene is TRBV23-1, the J gene TRBJ1-2; 9 bases match TRBD1. TRBV23-1 is recorded as an ORF, its role being uncertain. V lost 2 bases and J lost 8; bases outside the gene matches: 9. The CDR3 is 15 residues long. The CDR3 DNA follows: TGCGCCAGCAGTCAACGACAGGGGGTAGTTAAAGGCTACACCTTC. Encoded protein: CASSQRQGVVKGYTF.

This chain links TRBV19 with TRBJ1-2, with a weak D call TRBD1 (6 bases). V lost 2 bases to trimming and J lost 4 bases, with 14 bases between them. Germline V gene lookup returns CDR1 LNHDA and CDR2 SQIVND (reference sequence). The CDR3 is made up of 15 amino acids. The CDR3 bases are TGTGCCAGTAGTATAAGCCGGGGGGCGGCCTATGGCTACACCTTC. Protein: CASSISRGAAYGYTF.

The V and J genes are TRBV19 and TRBJ1-4; 8 nucleotides line up with TRBD1. The CDR3 contains 14 residues. Germline V CDR1 and CDR2: LNHDA, SQIVND (reference sequence). Trimming cost V 4 bases and J 7 bases; bases outside gene matches: 5. CDR3 nucleotides: TGTGCCAGTAGTACGACAGGGGCTACTGAAAAACTGTTTTTT. Encoded protein: CASSTTGATEKLFF. Supplemented by reference TRBV19 and TRBJ1-4, the full variable domain reads DGGITQSPKYLFRKEGQNVTLSCEQNLNHDAMYWYRQDPGQGLRLIYYSQIVNDFQKGDIAEGYSVSREKKESFPLTVTSAQKNPTAFYLCASSTTGATEKLFFGSGTQLSVL.

This chain joins TRBV9 and TRBJ2-7; the match to TRBD1 covers 8 bases. This CDR3 has 17 amino acids. Germline V lookup: CDR1 SGDLS, CDR2 YYNGEE. Germline trimming cut 0 bases from V and 3 bases from J; bases unmatched to any gene: 11. The CDR3: CASSVDKGQVFHYEQYF. The CDR3 nucleotides are TGTGCCAGCAGCGTAGACAAGGGACAGGTTTTTCACTACGAGCAGTACTTC. The full variable domain, completed using reference TRBV9 and TRBJ2-7, is DSGVTQTPKHLITATGQRVTLRCSPRSGDLSVYWYQQSLDQGLQFLIQYYNGEERAKGNILERFSAQQFPDLHSELNLSSLELGDSALYFCASSVDKGQVFHYEQYFGPGTRLTVT.

The V and J genes are TRBV7-9 and TRBJ1-1; TRBD1 matches at 9 bases. This CDR3 comprises 13 residues. CDR1 SEHNR and CDR2 FQNEAQ come from the germline V gene (reference sequence). J gave up 7 bases and V 2 bases, and 2 bases lay outside the gene matches. Here the CDR3 DNA reads TGTGCCAGCAGCTTAATGGGACAGGGTGAAGCTTTCTTT. Protein: CASSLMGQGEAFF.

This chain uses TRBV18 with TRBJ2-1, with 7 bases lining up with TRBD2. The CDR3 length is 17 residues. The ends lost 8 bases at V and 3 bases at J; junction bases unmatched: 16. Germline CDR1 and CDR2: KGHSH and LQKENI. CDR3 sequence (DNA): TGTGCCAGCGATTCTTCACCTGGTGGGGGGGTCTACAATGAGCAGTTCTTC. Residues: CASDSSPGGGVYNEQFF.

This chain uses TRBV25-1 with TRBJ2-2; D possibly corresponds to TRBD1 (6 bases). Trimming left V 2 bases short and J 7 bases short, with 14 bases between. The CDR3 spans 15 residues. Germline V gives CDR1 MGHDK, CDR2 SYGVNS. In nucleotides, the CDR3 is TGTGCCAGCAGTGAAGCGTCAGGGGATCACGGGGAGCTGTTTTTT. Residues: CASSEASGDHGELFF.

This chain connects TRBV7-6 to TRBJ2-3; D remains unclear. This CDR3 is built from 14 residues. Germline V gene lookup returns CDR1 SGHVS and CDR2 FNYEAQ. Between the trimmed V and J ends, which lost 0 bases and 5 bases, there was a span of 9 bases. CDR3 loop: CASSLAAVGDTQYF. The CDR3 DNA sequence: TGTGCCAGCAGCTTAGCGGCGGTTGGAGATACGCAGTATTTT.

This clone was recorded once. In DNA, the CDR3 is TGTGCCAGTACCCCAGGAGGAGGGGACACTGAAGCTTTCTTT. Amino acids: CASTPGGGDTEAFF. The V call is TRBV19, the J call TRBJ1-1; D might be TRBD1 (5 bases). Trimming shortened V by 7 bases and J by 3 bases, and 15 bases separated the two germline ends. The CDR3 extends over 14 amino acids. Per germline, CDR1 LNHDA and CDR2 SQIVND (reference sequence).

The J gene is TRBJ2-1, the V gene TRBV3-1 (or the pseudogene TRBV3-2); TRBD1 is a possible D gene (5 bases). V was pared by 0 bases and J by 2 bases, with 17 bases between. The CDR3 loop spans 18 amino acids. Germline CDR1 LGHDT, CDR2 YNNKEL (reference sequence). Here the CDR3 reads CASSQDQFRAKPYNEQFF. In DNA form, the CDR3 reads TGTGCCAGCAGCCAAGACCAGTTCAGGGCGAAACCCTACAATGAGCAGTTCTTC.

V gene TRBV24-1 combines with J gene TRBJ1-1; D remains ambiguous. The V gene's germline CDR1 is KGHDR and CDR2 SFDVKD. The CDR3 has 12 amino acids. V lost 12 bases, J lost 1 base, and 11 bases lay in between. DNA of the CDR3: TGTGCCGAAAAGGTAGCGAACACTGAAGCTTTCTTT. This codes for CAEKVANTEAFF.

To note about this clone: Other DNA sequences of this sample code for an identical CDR3. The chain employs TRBV4-1 and TRBJ1-1; D is ambiguous. The CDR3 contains 15 residues. CDR1 is MGHRA and CDR2 is YSYEKL in the germline V gene. V lost 1 base and J lost 3, with 12 bases in between. Here the CDR3 reads CASSQVSGGYTEAFF. Here the CDR3 DNA reads TGCGCCAGCAGCCAAGTGAGCGGTGGTTACACTGAAGCTTTCTTT.

CDR3 in amino acids: CASRGLAGAGELFF. The CDR3 DNA follows: TGCGCCAGCAGAGGGCTAGCGGGGGCCGGGGAGCTGTTTTTT. The chain couples TRBV5-1 to TRBJ2-2; 10 nucleotides agree with TRBD2. Germline-derived CDR1 and CDR2 are SGHRS and YFSETQ. V was clipped by 5 bases and J by 6 bases; unmatched bases: 4. The CDR3 totals 14 residues.

The chain is built from TRBV10-3 and TRBJ2-5, with 15 bases identical to TRBD2. The J segment lost 5 bases and the V segment lost 5 bases, leaving 3 bases of the junction unmatched. The CDR3 runs 15 residues. Germline V lookup: CDR1 ENHRY, CDR2 SYGVKD. The CDR3, as DNA: TGTGCCATCAGTTGGACTAGCGGGGGGGCGGAGACCCAGTACTTC. Amino acid sequence: CAISWTSGGAETQYF.

The chain is built from TRBV14 and TRBJ1-2, with D perhaps TRBD1 (6 bases). V shed 4 bases and J shed 5 bases, with 11 bases lying between them. In germline, CDR1 is SGHDN, CDR2 FVKESK. The CDR3 sequence is 13 residues long. Here the CDR3 reads CASSLGRGYGYTF. The CDR3 coding sequence is TGTGCCAGCAGCCTCGGCAGGGGTTATGGCTACACCTTC.

This rearrangement joins TRBV4-1 to TRBJ1-5; the D is unclear. V was trimmed by 3 bases and J by 1 base, leaving 10 bases between them. CDR3 size: 15 residues. Germline V gene lookup returns CDR1 MGHRA and CDR2 YSYEKL. Here the CDR3 reads CASSHNPVSNQPQHF. The CDR3 region has the DNA TGCGCCAGCAGCCATAATCCCGTGAGCAATCAGCCCCAGCATTTT.

The V and J genes are TRBV7-8 and TRBJ1-4, with a possible D match to TRBD1 (5 bases). Germline V gene sequence: CDR1 SGHVS, CDR2 FQNEAQ. Trimming shortened V by 5 bases and J by 4 bases, and 14 bases separated the two germline ends. The length of the CDR3 is 15 residues. The CDR3 sequence is CASSHGRQGNEKLFF. DNA for the CDR3: TGTGCCAGCAGCCACGGACGCCAGGGTAATGAAAAACTGTTTTTT.

The chain recombines TRBV7-2 with TRBJ2-7; no clear D. V gave up 2 bases and J gave up 4 bases, with 9 bases separating them. The CDR3 loop spans 13 amino acids. CDR1 SGHTA and CDR2 FQGNSA come from the germline V gene. The CDR3 is CASSLRVGYEQYF. Here the CDR3 DNA reads TGTGCCAGCAGCTTACGGGTCGGTTACGAGCAGTACTTC. The variable domain in full, completed from reference TRBV7-2 and TRBJ2-7, reads GAGVSQSPSNKVTEKGKDVELRCDPISGHTALYWYRQSLGQGLEFLIYFQGNSAPDKSGLPSDRFSAERTGGSVSTLTIQRTQQEDSAVYLCASSLRVGYEQYFGPGTRLTVT.

The genes are TRBV20-1 and TRBJ1-2; D unresolved. The V and J ends lost 3 bases and 5 bases respectively, with 7 bases between them. The CDR3 is made up of 11 amino acids. CDR1 DFQATT and CDR2 SNEGSKA come from the germline V gene (reference sequence). DNA of the CDR3: TGCAGTGCTAGCCCCAGTTATGGCTACACCTTC. As protein: CSASPSYGYTF.

The V gene is TRBV5-5, the J gene TRBJ2-3; perhaps TRBD1 as D (5 bases). Germline CDR1 is SGHKS and CDR2 is YYEKEE (reference sequence). CDR3 length equals 14 residues. V lost 2 bases to trimming and J lost 4 bases, with 11 bases between them. Written as DNA, the CDR3 is TGTGCCAGCAGCTTCCAGGGTAGGGCAGATACGCAGTATTTT. This codes for CASSFQGRADTQYF.

This rearrangement joins TRBV15 to TRBJ2-7; D is unclear. Germline V CDR1 and CDR2: LNHNV, YYDKDF (reference sequence). The CDR3 has 14 residues. V lost 3 bases and J 0 bases, leaving 9 bases between the germline ends. The CDR3 sequence is CATSRAFGSYEQYF. In DNA form, the CDR3 reads TGTGCCACCAGCAGGGCTTTTGGCTCCTACGAGCAGTACTTC.